These 31 T cell receptor beta chains originate from one sample sequenced in a study of OX40 agonist ivuxolimab in advanced cancers. The method was immunoSEQ multiplex PCR; TCRdb's version includes in-frame clones alone and lacks a portion of them. The table records 30,000 to 45,000 clones, about three quarters of them present only once. This specimen was CD4+ or CD8+ T cells sorted from blood, taken in a trial of the OX40 agonist ivuxolimab. Receptors originate from an adult with an advanced solid tumor such as melanoma, head and neck, liver or kidney cancer.

CDR3 DNA sequence: TGTGCCAGCAGTGAAGACCCGATTGGCGGGGAGCTGTTTTTT. The encoded protein is CASSEDPIGGELFF. The chain is built from TRBV6-1 and TRBJ2-2, with D hard to call. Trimming shortened V by 1 base and J by 7 bases, and 10 bases separated the two germline ends. The CDR3 contains 14 residues. CDR1 is MNHNS, CDR2 SASEGT, per germline.

The V call is TRBV9, the J call TRBJ2-6; D call uncertain. The V gene's germline CDR1 is SGDLS and CDR2 YYNGEE. Trimming stripped 0 bases from V and 0 bases from J, with 10 bases between. CDR3 size: 17 residues. CDR3: CASSVASSSSGANVLTF. The CDR3 nucleotides are TGTGCCAGCAGCGTAGCCTCCAGTAGCTCTGGGGCCAACGTCCTGACTTTC. The full variable domain, its missing parts supplied by reference TRBV9 and TRBJ2-6, is DSGVTQTPKHLITATGQRVTLRCSPRSGDLSVYWYQQSLDQGLQFLIQYYNGEERAKGNILERFSAQQFPDLHSELNLSSLELGDSALYFCASSVASSSSGANVLTFGAGSRLTVL.

The chain links TRBV11-2 to TRBJ1-2; D is unresolved. The germline V gene has CDR1 SGHAT and CDR2 FQNNGV. The V and J ends lost 0 bases and 0 bases respectively, with 11 bases between them. This CDR3 spans 16 amino acids. This chain's CDR3 is CASSLDGTVANYGYTF. The CDR3 DNA reads TGTGCCAGCAGCTTAGATGGAACAGTAGCTAACTATGGCTACACCTTC.

Only one count was recorded for this clone. The chain combines TRBV21-1 with TRBJ1-4. TRBV21-1 is listed as a pseudogene. CDR3 length: 14 residues. CDR3 coding DNA: TGTGCCCTTGAGTTAAGGGGGGCTAATGAAAAACTGTTTTTT. As protein: CALELRGANEKLFF.

The chain links TRBV30 to TRBJ2-4; D unresolved. Trimming stripped 2 bases from V and 15 bases from J, with 20 bases between. The CDR3 loop spans 13 amino acids. Germline loops: CDR1 GTSNPN, CDR2 SVGIG (reference sequence). CDR3: CAWSPNNLGPWYF. Here the CDR3 DNA reads TGTGCCTGGAGTCCCAATAACCTAGGCCCCTGGTACTTC.

The chain links TRBV27 to TRBJ2-1, with 7 bases identical to TRBD2. CDR3 size: 15 residues. Losses at the gene ends were 0 bases for V and 8 bases for J; bases not matched to a gene: 7. Germline CDR1 reads MNHEY; CDR2 reads SMNVEV (reference sequence). The CDR3 sequence: CASSLSAGYGDEQFF. DNA of the CDR3: TGTGCCAGCAGTTTATCAGCGGGATATGGGGATGAGCAGTTCTTC.

The rearrangement joins TRBV29-1 to TRBJ1-2; D may be TRBD1 (6 bases). The CDR3 sequence is 13 residues long. Germline V gene sequence: CDR1 SQVTM, CDR2 ANQGSEA. The ends were cut back, 7 bases at V and 1 base at J, with 13 bases in the middle. The CDR3 DNA sequence: TGCAGCGCCAGGACAGCAATTAACTATGGCTACACCTTC. Its translation: CSARTAINYGYTF.

This clone has just one count. V usage is TRBV27 and J usage is TRBJ2-7; TRBD2 matches 8 bases. This CDR3 contains 15 residues. Trimming removed 5 bases from V and 2 bases from J; junction bases left unmatched: 8. Germline CDR1 is MNHEY and CDR2 is SMNVEV (reference sequence). As DNA, the CDR3 is TGTGCCAGCAGTCCGTCTAGCGGGCCTCCCTACGAGCAGTACTTC. It is translated as CASSPSSGPPYEQYF.

The chain is built from TRBV28 and TRBJ1-1, with 10 bases that match TRBD1. V lost 7 bases and J lost 5; bases outside the gene matches: 7. The CDR3 contains 14 residues. The germline V gene has CDR1 MDHEN and CDR2 SYDVKM. The CDR3 loop reads CASKPGTGETEAFF. CDR3 sequence (DNA): TGTGCCAGCAAACCCGGGACAGGGGAAACTGAAGCTTTCTTT.

The chain combines TRBV10-3 with TRBJ2-7; the match to TRBD2 covers 14 bases. V lost 3 bases, J lost 0 bases, and 4 bases stayed unmatched. This CDR3 is 17 amino acids long. Germline-derived CDR1 and CDR2 are ENHRY and SYGVKD. The CDR3 nucleotides are TGTGCCATCAGTGACGGACTAGCGGGAGGCTTCTCCTACGAGCAGTACTTC. Its protein is CAISDGLAGGFSYEQYF.

The CDR3 region has the DNA TGTGCCAGCAGCTTATCCGAAAATCTAGCCAAAAACATTCAGTACTTC. Residues: CASSLSENLAKNIQYF. V is TRBV7-9 and J is TRBJ2-4; no clear D gene. Trimming removed 2 bases from V and 0 bases from J, with 11 bases in between. There are 16 residues in the CDR3. Germline V lookup: CDR1 SEHNR, CDR2 FQNEAQ (reference sequence).

V is TRBV18 and J is TRBJ2-7; the match to TRBD1 covers 9 bases. This CDR3 spans 14 amino acids. The J segment lost 4 bases and the V segment lost 5 bases, leaving 6 bases of the junction unmatched. Germline CDR1 KGHSH, CDR2 LQKENI. In DNA, the CDR3 is TGTGCCAGCTCAGCCGGGACAGGGTCGTACGAGCAGTACTTC. Translation: CASSAGTGSYEQYF.

This chain links TRBV5-1 with TRBJ2-1, with TRBD1 identical over 7 bases. The J segment lost 4 bases and the V segment lost 4 bases, leaving 11 bases of the junction unmatched. The germline V gene encodes CDR1 SGHRS and CDR2 YFSETQ. This CDR3 has 16 amino acids. The CDR3 sequence is CASSPEVGTDYNEQFF. CDR3 in DNA: TGCGCCAGCAGCCCGGAAGTCGGGACAGATTACAATGAGCAGTTCTTC.

The sample holds one count of this clone. This rearrangement joins TRBV14 to TRBJ2-1, with 11 nucleotides matching TRBD1. With V trimmed by 0 bases and J by 7 bases, 8 bases remained unmatched. Germline values: CDR1 SGHDN, CDR2 FVKESK. This CDR3 has 17 residues. In nucleotides, the CDR3 is TGTGCCAGCAGCCAAGATCCCTGGACAGGGGGCCATAATGAGCAGTTCTTC. This sequence encodes CASSQDPWTGGHNEQFF. Together with reference TRBV14 and TRBJ2-1, the CDR3 gives the full variable domain: EAGVTQFPSHSVIEKGQTVTLRCDPISGHDNLYWYRRVMGKEIKFLLHFVKESKQDESGMPNNRFLAERTGGTYSTLKVQPAELEDSGVYFCASSQDPWTGGHNEQFFGPGTRLTVL.

The chain is built from TRBV2 and TRBJ2-7; a weak D match, TRBD1 (5 bases). Trimming took 6 bases from V and 6 from J, leaving 15 bases between them. Germline loops: CDR1 SNHLY, CDR2 FYNNEI. The CDR3 is made up of 13 amino acids. The CDR3, as DNA: TGTGCCAGCAGGGGAAGGGGAACCGGCGAGCAGTACTTC. It codes for CASRGRGTGEQYF.

This clone was observed a handful of times. The V and J genes are TRBV5-1 and TRBJ2-3, with 9 bases aligning to TRBD2. The germline gives CDR1 SGHRS, CDR2 YFSETQ. This CDR3 contains 18 residues. Trimming removed 4 bases from V and 0 bases from J; junction bases left unmatched: 12. In nucleotides, the CDR3 is TGCGCCAGCAGCCTCGGGACTAGCCTAACTTTGAGCACAGATACGCAGTATTTT. It is translated as CASSLGTSLTLSTDTQYF.

The V call is TRBV28, the J call TRBJ2-7; a weak D match, TRBD2 (5 bases). V was pared by 2 bases and J by 6 bases, with 8 bases between. Per the germline V gene, CDR1 is MDHEN and CDR2 is SYDVKM. This CDR3 spans 12 amino acids. CDR3 sequence reads: CASSLTSREQYF. The CDR3, as DNA: TGTGCCAGCAGTTTAACTAGTCGCGAGCAGTACTTC.

The V gene is TRBV29-1, the J gene TRBJ2-1; no firm D call. V was cut by 0 bases and J by 0 bases, with 12 bases left in between. There are 16 residues in the CDR3. Germline V gives CDR1 SQVTM, CDR2 ANQGSEA. CDR3 in DNA: TGCAGCGTTGAAGACGTGAAGTCGAGCTCCTACAATGAGCAGTTCTTC. Protein product: CSVEDVKSSSYNEQFF.

The chain joins TRBV15 to TRBJ2-6; D gene uncertain. This CDR3 has 15 residues. V was clipped by 5 bases and J by 1 base, with 9 bases between them. CDR1 is LNHNV and CDR2 is YYDKDF in the germline V gene (reference sequence). The CDR3 bases are TGTGCCACCAGCGGAGTTGAATCTGGGGCCAACGTCCTGACTTTC. It codes for CATSGVESGANVLTF.

This chain connects TRBV4-1 to TRBJ2-6; no clear D gene. Trimming pared 0 bases from V and 4 bases from J, leaving 7 bases between. The germline CDR1 and CDR2 sequences are MGHRA and YSYEKL. The CDR3 has 15 residues. The CDR3 DNA reads as TGCGCCAGCAGCCAAGATGCGTCCGGGGCCAACGTCCTGACTTTC. Residues: CASSQDASGANVLTF.

J is TRBJ2-3 and V is TRBV6-1; possible D gene TRBD1, 6 bases. V lost 6 bases and J 4 bases, leaving 8 bases between the germline ends. Germline V gives CDR1 MNHNS, CDR2 SASEGT. The CDR3 is made up of 12 amino acids. Here the CDR3 DNA reads TGTGCCAGCAGCCCAGGGGCAGATACGCAGTATTTT. As protein: CASSPGADTQYF.

The chain combines TRBV5-1 with TRBJ1-3; no clear D gene. Trimming took 0 bases from V and 0 from J, leaving 10 bases between them. The CDR3 sequence is 16 residues long. Germline CDR1 SGHRS, CDR2 YFSETQ. The CDR3 protein is CASSLAGTISGNTIYF. CDR3 coding DNA: TGCGCCAGCAGCTTGGCAGGCACCATCTCTGGAAACACCATATATTTT.

The CDR3 protein is CAWSFRGRNHEQYF. As DNA, the CDR3 is TGTGCCTGGAGTTTCAGAGGCAGGAACCACGAGCAGTACTTC. This chain uses TRBV30 with TRBJ2-7, with unresolved D. The CDR3 has 14 amino acids. Looked up from germline, CDR1 is GTSNPN and CDR2 is SVGIG (reference sequence). Trimming removed 2 bases at V and 5 bases at J, with 16 bases between.

The chain joins TRBV16 to TRBJ2-5; D gene uncertain. V was trimmed by 0 bases and J by 2 bases, leaving 7 bases between them. Germline V gene lookup returns CDR1 KGHSY and CDR2 FQNENV. CDR3 length: 14 residues. Here the CDR3 DNA reads TGTGCCAGCAGCCAATCGTCCGGACAAGAGACCCAGTACTTC. Translated, it gives CASSQSSGQETQYF.

This clone was observed a handful of times. The V and J genes are TRBV6-6 and TRBJ2-7; 7 bases map to TRBD2. Germline V lookup: CDR1 MNHNY, CDR2 SVGAGI (reference sequence). The CDR3 is 13 amino acids. V dropped 7 bases and J dropped 5; count of bases not matched to a gene: 8. CDR3 sequence: CASTIPGGHEQYF. CDR3 nucleotides: TGTGCCAGCACCATCCCGGGAGGCCACGAGCAGTACTTC.

This sequence joins TRBV19 and TRBJ2-7; perhaps TRBD2 as D (6 bases). Germline CDR1 and CDR2: LNHDA and SQIVND (reference sequence). The germline V and J ends were trimmed by 5 bases and 2 bases, with 13 bases remaining between them. This CDR3 spans 14 amino acids. This CDR3 is CASSGGTAAYEQYF. The DNA of the CDR3 is TGTGCCAGTAGTGGCGGGACTGCAGCCTACGAGCAGTACTTC.

This sequence joins TRBV19 and TRBJ1-5; D is uncertain. The CDR3 has 13 residues. Germline V gene data show CDR1 as LNHDA and CDR2 as SQIVND (reference sequence). The ends were cut back, 8 bases at V and 8 bases at J, with 16 bases in the middle. The CDR3 DNA is TGTGCCAGTGGACCCACAAAGGTTGAGCCCCAGCATTTT. Its protein product is CASGPTKVEPQHF.

The chain couples TRBV29-1 to TRBJ1-2; 7 positions agree with TRBD1. V dropped 1 base and J dropped 4; count of bases not matched to a gene: 6. Germline lookup yields CDR1 SQVTM and CDR2 ANQGSEA. The CDR3 contains 14 residues. The CDR3 region is CSVEVTGLSYGYTF. CDR3 nucleotides: TGCAGCGTTGAAGTGACAGGGTTGAGCTATGGCTACACCTTC.

This clone was seen a few times. This sequence joins TRBV30 and TRBJ1-2; unclear D gene. Germline V gene sequence: CDR1 GTSNPN, CDR2 SVGIG (reference sequence). Trimming stripped 0 bases from V and 8 bases from J, with 16 bases between. The CDR3 has 14 amino acids. The CDR3 DNA sequence: TGTGCCTGGAGTGTACGGGCGGGCGTGTGGGGCTACACCTTC. This gives the protein CAWSVRAGVWGYTF.

The chain is built from TRBV11-2 and TRBJ2-1, with D possibly TRBD2 on 7 matching bases. Trimming cost V 5 bases and J 8 bases, with 22 bases left between them. The length of the CDR3 is 16 residues. Germline CDR1 SGHAT, CDR2 FQNNGV. The CDR3 DNA reads TGTGCCAGCAGCCCCGTGGTACGGGGGGCGCCCGATGAGCAGTTCTTC. This sequence encodes CASSPVVRGAPDEQFF.

The V call is TRBV7-2, the J call TRBJ1-2; D remains unclear. The CDR3 contains 13 residues. Germline V gives CDR1 SGHTA, CDR2 FQGNSA. V was cut by 8 bases and J by 4 bases, with 14 bases left in between. The CDR3 DNA reads as TGTGCCAGCCCTCCTCAGAGCAGCTATGGCTACACCTTC. Translated, it gives CASPPQSSYGYTF.